The 28 T cell receptor beta chains given below trace back to one sample, sequenced in a study of blood T cell repertoires in COVID-19. The method was immunoSEQ multiplex PCR; TCRdb's version includes in-frame clones alone and lacks a portion of them. Of more than 50,000 clones listed, approximately 85% are singletons. Sample: peripheral blood. Every receptor here comes from a human donor in a cohort sampled during active COVID-19.

V and J are TRBV24-1 and TRBJ2-3; 7 bases match TRBD1. The CDR3 consists of 14 residues. Trimming removed 4 bases from V and 2 bases from J; junction bases left unmatched: 2. From germline, CDR1 is KGHDR and CDR2 SFDVKD. CDR3 DNA: TGTGCCACCAGTGAGGGACAGAACACAGATACGCAGTATTTT. Translation gives CATSEGQNTDTQYF.

The chain recombines TRBV12-3 or TRBV12-4 with TRBJ1-1; D gene uncertain. V was shortened by 5 bases and J by 5 bases, with 9 bases between the two germline ends. The CDR3 covers 12 residues. The CDR3 loop is CASSLWSTEAFF. The CDR3, as DNA: TGTGCCAGCAGTCTCTGGAGTACTGAAGCTTTCTTT.

On this clone: One end of the junction does not line up with germline, which may come from a read error. The chain recombines TRBV7-8 with TRBJ2-1; 10 bases agree with TRBD1. Germline assignment: CDR1 SGHVS and CDR2 FQNEAQ. The CDR3 length is 13 residues. CDR3 bases: TGTGCCAGCAGCTACTTCGACAGGGGGCTAGGGATCTTC. The encoded protein is CASSYFDRGLGIF.

The gene calls are TRBV12-5 and TRBJ2-7; 7 bases align to TRBD2. V was pared by 0 bases and J by 0 bases, with 2 bases of the junction left unmatched. The CDR3 is 15 residues long. Looked up from germline, CDR1 is LGHNT and CDR2 is FRNRAP. The CDR3 DNA reads TGTGCTAGTGGTTTGGTGGGAGGGAGCTCCTACGAGCAGTACTTC. Translation: CASGLVGGSSYEQYF.

The V gene is TRBV19, the J gene TRBJ1-4; no definite D call. Germline loops: CDR1 LNHDA, CDR2 SQIVND (reference sequence). V was trimmed by 3 bases and J by 5 bases, leaving 10 bases between them. The length of the CDR3 is 14 residues. The CDR3 DNA reads TGTGCCAGTAGTATGGCACCGATCAATGAAAAACTGTTTTTT. Protein sequence: CASSMAPINEKLFF.

In its sample, this clone was seen once. The chain uses TRBV3-1 (or the pseudogene TRBV3-2) and TRBJ1-1; D gene unclear. Per germline, CDR1 LGHDT and CDR2 YNNKEL (reference sequence). The CDR3 is 14 residues long. The V end lost 3 bases, the J end lost 4 bases, and 12 bases lay between the germline ends. The CDR3 reads CASSHAVSGTEAFF. CDR3 in DNA: TGTGCCAGCAGCCACGCGGTCTCGGGCACTGAAGCTTTCTTT.

V and J are TRBV6-4 and TRBJ1-2; 10 nucleotides line up with TRBD1. The V and J ends lost 6 bases and 7 bases, in that order; junction bases with no gene match: 5. The CDR3 has 13 residues. Germline V gene sequence: CDR1 MRHNA, CDR2 SNTAGT. CDR3 DNA: TGTGCCAGCAGCCCCGGACAGGGGGTTGGCTACACCTTC. It codes for CASSPGQGVGYTF.

The chain uses TRBV19 and TRBJ2-1; 8 bases line up with TRBD2. The CDR3 has 15 residues. Germline lookup yields CDR1 LNHDA and CDR2 SQIVND (reference sequence). V lost 6 bases, J lost 7 bases, and 11 bases stayed unmatched. The CDR3 region is CASSTQGGGGNEQFF. The CDR3 DNA is TGTGCCAGTAGCACCCAGGGTGGCGGGGGGAATGAGCAGTTCTTC.

V usage is TRBV11-3 and J usage is TRBJ2-7, with 9 bases aligning to TRBD2. The germline V gene encodes CDR1 SGHNT and CDR2 YENEEA. The CDR3 consists of 14 residues. V shed 4 bases, J shed 6 bases, and the junction held 7 bases outside the gene matches. The CDR3, as DNA: TGTGCCAGCAGCTCGCTAGCGGGACCGCGCGAGCAGTACTTC. This codes for CASSSLAGPREQYF.

The rearrangement uses TRBV7-8 and TRBJ1-2; D not certain. The CDR3 spans 14 residues. Germline CDR1 and CDR2: SGHVS and FQNEAQ. Trimming shortened V by 1 base and J by 8 bases, and 14 bases separated the two germline ends. CDR3 sequence (DNA): TGTGCCAGCAGCTTAGTTGGGGAGACTAGCGGCTACACCTTC. It specifies CASSLVGETSGYTF.

This clone was observed a handful of times. The chain links TRBV11-3 to TRBJ1-3; D is unresolved. The V gene's germline CDR1 is SGHNT and CDR2 YENEEA. Trimming shortened V by 3 bases and J by 6 bases, and 3 bases separated the two germline ends. The CDR3 extends over 11 amino acids. The CDR3 reads CASSLANTIYF. Here the CDR3 DNA reads TGTGCCAGCAGCTTGGCAAACACCATATATTTT.

The CDR3 nucleotides are TGTGCCAGCCACTCGGCGGGACTAGCGGCCTACGAGCAGTACTTC. The encoded protein is CASHSAGLAAYEQYF. This chain joins TRBV7-8 and TRBJ2-7; 11 bases line up with TRBD2. From germline, CDR1 is SGHVS and CDR2 FQNEAQ. Trimming removed 8 bases from V and 2 bases from J; junction bases left unmatched: 8. The CDR3 contains 15 residues.

DNA for the CDR3: TGCGCCAGCAGTGATAACGGGGGGGCTCAAACGCAGTATTTT. Protein sequence: CASSDNGGAQTQYF. The rearrangement uses TRBV10-1 and TRBJ2-3; TRBD2 matches 8 bases. The CDR3 is made up of 14 amino acids. The junction had 8 bases not matched to a gene; V was cut back by 3 bases and J by 9 bases. Germline lookup yields CDR1 WNHNN and CDR2 SYGVQD (reference sequence).

The chain carries TRBV24-1 and TRBJ2-1; 8 bases line up with TRBD1. V lost 5 bases and J lost 8; bases outside the gene matches: 13. CDR3 length equals 16 residues. Germline V CDR1 and CDR2: KGHDR, SFDVKD. The DNA of the CDR3 is TGTGCCACCAGTGGAGTTTGGGCCAGGGGGCCGGATGAGCAGTTCTTC. Amino acids: CATSGVWARGPDEQFF.

Concerning this clone itself: The sample has other DNA sequences that encode this CDR3 too. The CDR3 nucleotides are TGTGCCAGCAGTTACCGCGGGGCTCTGGGCTACACCTTC. Amino acid sequence: CASSYRGALGYTF. This chain connects TRBV6-2 or TRBV6-3 to TRBJ1-2; weak D call: TRBD1 (5 bases). V lost 2 bases, J lost 8 bases, and 12 bases lay in between. This CDR3 is built from 13 residues. The V gene's germline CDR1 is MNHEY and CDR2 SVGEGT.

J is TRBJ1-1 and V is TRBV3-1 (or the pseudogene TRBV3-2), with D hard to call. CDR3 length: 14 residues. V was clipped by 2 bases and J by 11 bases, with 18 bases between them. Per germline, CDR1 LGHDT and CDR2 YNNKEL (reference sequence). The DNA of the CDR3 is TGTGCCAGCAGCCAATCCCCAGGCGCGGAGGAGGCTTTCTTT. This codes for CASSQSPGAEEAFF.

The rearrangement links TRBV5-5 to TRBJ2-7; possible D gene TRBD1, 6 bases. The V and J ends lost 4 bases and 3 bases respectively, with 8 bases between them. The CDR3 is 12 amino acids. Germline CDR1 reads SGHKS; CDR2 reads YYEKEE (reference sequence). CDR3: CASSRDNYEQYF. The CDR3 region has the DNA TGTGCCAGCAGCAGGGACAACTACGAGCAGTACTTC.

The chain recombines TRBV6-5 with TRBJ2-7; 9 bases agree with TRBD1. The CDR3 is 15 residues long. Trimming removed 0 bases from V and 4 bases from J; junction bases left unmatched: 4. Germline-derived CDR1 and CDR2 are MNHEY and SVGAGI. As DNA, the CDR3 is TGTGCCAGCAGTTACTCAGCACAGGGGGCTTACGAGCAGTACTTC. This sequence encodes CASSYSAQGAYEQYF.

The chain carries TRBV5-1 and TRBJ2-7; a possible D gene is TRBD2 (5 bases). With 4 bases removed from V and 4 bases from J, the gap between germline ends came to 12 bases. This CDR3 has 13 residues. Germline-derived CDR1 and CDR2 are SGHRS and YFSETQ. CDR3 in DNA: TGCGCCAGCAGCACGCCCGGGGTTTACGAGCAGTACTTC. Its protein is CASSTPGVYEQYF.

The chain uses TRBV6-2 or TRBV6-3 and TRBJ2-1, with 12 nucleotides matching TRBD2. Germline trimming cut 0 bases from V and 2 bases from J; bases unmatched to any gene: 2. CDR3 length equals 17 residues. The germline gives CDR1 MNHEY, CDR2 SVGEGT. CDR3: CASSYSRTSGAYNEQFF. Here the CDR3 DNA reads TGTGCCAGCAGTTACTCTAGGACTAGCGGGGCCTACAATGAGCAGTTCTTC.

The chain couples TRBV7-6 to TRBJ2-7; tentative D call: TRBD2 (7 bases). Trimming stripped 4 bases from V and 1 base from J, with 11 bases between. The CDR3 runs to 14 residues. Germline V gene lookup returns CDR1 SGHVS and CDR2 FNYEAQ. DNA of the CDR3: TGTGCCAGCAGCTGGGGGGGCGAGTCCTACGAGCAGTACTTC. Translation gives CASSWGGESYEQYF.

V usage is TRBV3-1 (or the pseudogene TRBV3-2) and J usage is TRBJ2-5; TRBD2 matches 10 bases. J lost 2 bases, V lost 1 base, and 4 bases had no gene match. The CDR3 consists of 16 residues. CDR1 is LGHDT, CDR2 YNNKEL, per germline (reference sequence). The CDR3: CASSQGLLAGQETQYF. The CDR3 nucleotides read TGTGCCAGCAGCCAAGGACTACTAGCGGGGCAAGAGACCCAGTACTTC.

J is TRBJ2-5 and V is TRBV29-1; 11 positions agree with TRBD1. V trimming: 6 bases; J trimming: 5 bases; junction bases outside the gene matches: 8. This CDR3 is 14 amino acids long. CDR1 is SQVTM, CDR2 ANQGSEA, per germline. CDR3: CSVAGTGGWETQYF. The DNA of the CDR3 is TGCAGCGTAGCCGGGACAGGGGGTTGGGAGACCCAGTACTTC.

The V call is TRBV11-2, the J call TRBJ1-6; TRBD1 agrees at 8 bases. The V and J ends lost 0 bases and 6 bases, in that order; junction bases with no gene match: 10. Germline CDR1 is SGHAT and CDR2 is FQNNGV. CDR3 size: 18 residues. This chain's CDR3 is CASSLDWRFTGGNSPLHF. As DNA, the CDR3 is TGTGCCAGCAGCTTAGATTGGCGGTTTACAGGGGGTAATTCACCCCTCCACTTT.

The chain is built from TRBV6-1 and TRBJ1-6, with 12 bases lining up with TRBD1. J was trimmed by 9 bases and V by 1 base; bases with no gene match: 7. Germline V gives CDR1 MNHNS, CDR2 SASEGT. The CDR3 runs to 17 residues. CDR3 sequence reads: CASSEVWVGQGASPLHF. For the CDR3, the DNA is TGTGCCAGCAGTGAAGTCTGGGTGGGACAGGGGGCTTCACCCCTCCACTTT.

V and J are TRBV7-8 and TRBJ2-1, with a tentative D call TRBD1 (5 bases). This CDR3 is 14 amino acids long. Germline assignment: CDR1 SGHVS and CDR2 FQNEAQ. V gave up 10 bases and J gave up 7 bases, with 20 bases separating them. The CDR3 DNA follows: TGTGCCACCAAGGGGCAGCGCGACACAAATGAGCAGTTCTTC. Translation gives CATKGQRDTNEQFF.

Notes on this clone: A junction end diverges from the germline sequence, so it may reflect a read error. The chain links TRBV4-2 to TRBJ1-1; TRBD1 might be the D (6 bases). Germline V gene data show CDR1 as LGHNA and CDR2 as YNFKEQ. The CDR3 consists of 16 residues. The CDR3 coding sequence is TGTGCCAGCAGTCAAGGGGGGGAGCATTTGAACACTGAAGCTTTCTTT. Protein: CASSQGGEHLNTEAFF.

The CDR3 sequence is CASSLGTGERTEAFF. The DNA of the CDR3 is TGCGCCAGCAGCTTGGGGACAGGGGAACGCACTGAAGCTTTCTTT. This rearrangement joins TRBV5-1 to TRBJ1-1, with 9 nucleotides matching TRBD1. This CDR3 contains 15 residues. V shed 0 bases and J 4 bases; nucleotides not matched to a gene: 4. CDR1 and CDR2 (germline): SGHRS, YFSETQ.